The 21 T cell receptor beta chains presented below share a single source sample, sequenced in a study of CD4 T cells in relation to SARS-CoV-2 and coronaviruses. CD4+ T cells from unexposed donors were obtained before the COVID-19 pandemic (2011-2018). CD4+ T cells were isolated from the cells after about 11 days of culture. Assay: immunoSEQ multiplex PCR; the TCRdb copy retains only in-frame clones and omits some. The sample carries 20,000 to 25,000 clones, over 65% recorded once. These TCRs are of unknown antigen specificity. Sequenced input: CD4+ T cells from PBMCs, cultured in vitro. These receptors were collected from a human donor in good health.

The chain joins TRBV7-2 to TRBJ2-1, with a possible D match to TRBD1 (5 bases). CDR1 is SGHTA and CDR2 is FQGNSA in the germline V gene. Trimming shortened V by 1 base and J by 6 bases, and 7 bases separated the two germline ends. The CDR3 length is 13 residues. CDR3 in amino acids: CASSLVGLNEQFF. The CDR3 region has the DNA TGTGCCAGCAGCTTAGTGGGGCTCAATGAGCAGTTCTTC.

This clone was picked up one time. The rearrangement joins TRBV7-2 to TRBJ1-2, with D perhaps TRBD1 (5 bases). Per germline, CDR1 SGHTA and CDR2 FQGNSA. The V and J ends lost 4 bases and 2 bases respectively, with 11 bases between them. The CDR3 is 14 residues long. The CDR3 region is CASSSGTVNYGYTF. The CDR3 DNA follows: TGTGCCAGCAGCTCCGGGACGGTAAACTATGGCTACACCTTC.

This clone was seen a single time. The chain carries TRBV6-4 and TRBJ1-5; a weak D match, TRBD1 (5 bases). Germline loops: CDR1 MRHNA, CDR2 SNTAGT. The ends were cut back, 4 bases at V and 4 bases at J, with 14 bases in the middle. CDR3 length equals 15 residues. As DNA, the CDR3 is TGTGCCAGCAGTGGCTCGGGACCGGATAATCAGCCCCAGCATTTT. Translated: CASSGSGPDNQPQHF.

This chain connects TRBV3-1 (or the pseudogene TRBV3-2) to TRBJ2-1; 15 positions match TRBD2. This CDR3 contains 16 residues. Germline V gives CDR1 LGHDT, CDR2 YNNKEL (reference sequence). V dropped 4 bases and J dropped 7; count of bases not matched to a gene: 5. The CDR3: CASSRPGLAGGNEQFF. CDR3 bases: TGTGCCAGCAGCCGGCCGGGACTAGCGGGGGGAAATGAGCAGTTCTTC.

This clone was detected only a few times. The V gene is TRBV10-3, the J gene TRBJ2-1; D perhaps matches TRBD2 (6 bases). CDR1 and CDR2 from the germline V gene are ENHRY and SYGVKD. The CDR3 sequence is 12 residues long. Trimming took off 0 bases at V and 10 bases at J, with 7 bases between the two ends. In DNA form, the CDR3 reads TGTGCCATCAGTGAGTCGGAGGGGGAGCAGTTCTTC. Amino acids: CAISESEGEQFF.

The V and J genes are TRBV20-1 and TRBJ2-1; tentatively, D is TRBD2 (6 bases). The CDR3 is made up of 16 amino acids. Trimming left V 3 bases short and J 0 bases short, with 15 bases between. The germline V gene has CDR1 DFQATT and CDR2 SNEGSKA (reference sequence). For the CDR3, the DNA is TGCAGTGCTAGTGACGGGACGGAGGGCTCCTACAATGAGCAGTTCTTC. It yields the protein CSASDGTEGSYNEQFF.

The chain employs TRBV9 and TRBJ2-1, with TRBD2 identical over 10 bases. In germline, CDR1 is SGDLS, CDR2 YYNGEE. J lost 7 bases, V lost 5 bases, and 12 bases had no gene match. The CDR3 consists of 16 residues. The CDR3 nucleotides are TGTGCCAGCAGTAGGTCTCCGGGACTAGCGAAGAATGAGCAGTTCTTC. Its protein is CASSRSPGLAKNEQFF.

V and J are TRBV5-1 and TRBJ2-1; TRBD2 might be the D (6 bases). Trimming took 1 base from V and 7 from J, leaving 15 bases between them. The V gene's germline CDR1 is SGHRS and CDR2 YFSETQ. There are 15 residues in the CDR3. CDR3 DNA: TGCGCCAGCAGCTTGTATTTGGGGGGACGGAATGAGCAGTTCTTC. It is translated as CASSLYLGGRNEQFF.

This clone was observed a single time. This rearrangement joins TRBV11-1 to TRBJ2-7; D is undetermined. V gave up 4 bases and J gave up 4 bases, with 5 bases separating them. The CDR3 covers 11 residues. Germline V gene data show CDR1 as SGHAT and CDR2 as FQDESV (reference sequence). In DNA, the CDR3 is TGTGCCAGCAGCTCTCAATACGAGCAGTACTTC. It translates to CASSSQYEQYF. The entire variable domain, with the rest obtained from reference TRBV11-1 and TRBJ2-7, is as follows: EAEVAQSPRYKITEKSQAVAFWCDPISGHATLYWYRQILGQGPELLVQFQDESVVDDSQLPKDRFSAERLKGVDSTLKIQPAELGDSAMYLCASSSQYEQYFGPGTRLTVT.

The rearrangement uses TRBV11-2 and TRBJ1-2; 8 bases match TRBD1. This CDR3 has 15 residues. Germline loops: CDR1 SGHAT, CDR2 FQNNGV. Trimming cost V 5 bases and J 4 bases; bases outside gene matches: 9. Here the CDR3 reads CASSPDRGRGYGYTF. CDR3 coding DNA: TGTGCCAGCAGCCCAGACAGGGGACGGGGCTATGGCTACACCTTC. The variable domain in full, completed from reference TRBV11-2 and TRBJ1-2, reads EAGVAQSPRYKIIEKRQSVAFWCNPISGHATLYWYQQILGQGPKLLIQFQNNGVVDDSQLPKDRFSAERLKGVDSTLKIQPAKLEDSAVYLCASSPDRGRGYGYTFGSGTRLTVV.

The chain is built from TRBV28 and TRBJ1-6; no clear D. Trimming stripped 6 bases from V and 14 bases from J, with 14 bases between. The CDR3 is made up of 12 amino acids. CDR1 is MDHEN and CDR2 is SYDVKM in the germline V gene. The CDR3 DNA is TGTGCCAGCAGCCAGTCCCAGCGGGCCCTCCACTTT. It encodes CASSQSQRALHF. Complete variable domain (other parts from reference TRBV28 and TRBJ1-6): DVKVTQSSRYLVKRTGEKVFLECVQDMDHENMFWYRQDPGLGLRLIYFSYDVKMKEKGDIPEGYSVSREKKERFSLILESASTNQTSMYLCASSQSQRALHFGNGTRLTVT.

The chain couples TRBV7-9 to TRBJ1-2; D remains ambiguous. The CDR3 is 12 amino acids. V gave up 6 bases and J gave up 2 bases, with 7 bases separating them. Germline lookup yields CDR1 SEHNR and CDR2 FQNEAQ (reference sequence). The CDR3 DNA reads TGTGCCAGCAGGGATCGGAACTATGGCTACACCTTC. Its translation is CASRDRNYGYTF.

The rearrangement links TRBV11-2 to TRBJ1-4; tentative D call: TRBD1 (6 bases). The germline gives CDR1 SGHAT, CDR2 FQNNGV. The CDR3 sequence is 15 residues long. V lost 4 bases, J lost 8 bases, and 17 bases lay in between. CDR3 nucleotides: TGTGCCAGCAGCTACGGACAGAGGGAGAGGGAAAAACTGTTTTTT. The encoded protein is CASSYGQREREKLFF.

The chain couples TRBV28 to TRBJ1-1; D is unclear. The V gene's germline CDR1 is MDHEN and CDR2 SYDVKM. V dropped 7 bases and J dropped 2 bases, with 8 bases sitting between them. The length of the CDR3 is 12 residues. CDR3 residues: CASTVANTEAFF. In DNA form, the CDR3 reads TGTGCCAGCACAGTGGCAAACACTGAAGCTTTCTTT.

The rearrangement joins TRBV30 to TRBJ1-1; D gene unclear. The CDR3 totals 12 residues. Germline V gives CDR1 GTSNPN, CDR2 SVGIG (reference sequence). V lost 7 bases, J lost 1 base, and 10 bases lay in between. The CDR3 region is CAYKRGNTEAFF. The CDR3 DNA sequence: TGTGCCTATAAGAGAGGGAACACTGAAGCTTTCTTT.

The rearrangement links TRBV6-5 to TRBJ1-5; D gene uncertain. Germline CDR1 is MNHEY and CDR2 is SVGAGI. The CDR3 is made up of 14 amino acids. Trimming cost V 3 bases and J 3 bases, with 9 bases left between them. The CDR3 DNA sequence: TGTGCCAGCAGTTATCGACGGGACAATCAGCCCCAGCATTTT. Its protein product is CASSYRRDNQPQHF.

V and J are TRBV11-2 and TRBJ2-3; 10 bases match TRBD2. The CDR3 runs to 16 residues. V dropped 3 bases and J dropped 4; count of bases not matched to a gene: 7. Germline loops: CDR1 SGHAT, CDR2 FQNNGV. The CDR3 region is CASSLYLAGVSDTQYF. Written as DNA, the CDR3 is TGTGCCAGCAGCTTGTACCTAGCGGGAGTCTCAGATACGCAGTATTTT.

The chain employs TRBV15 and TRBJ1-6, with 7 bases identical to TRBD1. The ends lost 9 bases at V and 11 bases at J; junction bases unmatched: 13. The CDR3 has 14 residues. CDR1 and CDR2 from the germline V gene are LNHNV and YYDKDF (reference sequence). CDR3: CATRNSGGITPLHF. The CDR3 coding sequence is TGTGCCACTAGAAATTCAGGGGGGATAACACCCCTCCACTTT.

The chain carries TRBV28 and TRBJ1-6, with TRBD1 matching 11 bases. This CDR3 is built from 19 residues. From germline, CDR1 is MDHEN and CDR2 SYDVKM. V lost 3 bases to trimming and J lost 6 bases; unmatched junction nucleotides: 13. CDR3 amino acids: CASSFTRTGGAFSNSPLHF. The CDR3 bases are TGTGCCAGCAGTTTTACGAGGACAGGGGGCGCGTTTAGTAATTCACCCCTCCACTTT.

The rearrangement links TRBV5-6 to TRBJ2-7; D could derive from TRBD1 or TRBD2 (6 bases each). The germline V and J ends were trimmed by 4 bases and 1 base, with 18 bases remaining between them. The CDR3 is 16 residues long. Germline CDR1 and CDR2: SGHDT and YYEEEE. This chain's CDR3 is CASSLDSLAPSYEQYF. The CDR3 DNA reads as TGTGCCAGCAGCCTGGACAGCCTAGCGCCTTCCTACGAGCAGTACTTC.

The CDR3 reads CASSLVGQGWGEQFF. CDR3 nucleotide sequence: TGTGCCAGCAGCTTAGTGGGACAGGGTTGGGGTGAGCAGTTCTTC. The gene calls are TRBV11-2 and TRBJ2-1; 9 bases are shared with TRBD1. The CDR3 contains 15 residues. In germline, CDR1 is SGHAT, CDR2 FQNNGV. After removal of 1 base from V and 9 bases from J, the junction contained 7 bases not matched to a gene. The full variable domain, rest sourced from reference TRBV11-2 and TRBJ2-1, is EAGVAQSPRYKIIEKRQSVAFWCNPISGHATLYWYQQILGQGPKLLIQFQNNGVVDDSQLPKDRFSAERLKGVDSTLKIQPAKLEDSAVYLCASSLVGQGWGEQFFGPGTRLTVL.